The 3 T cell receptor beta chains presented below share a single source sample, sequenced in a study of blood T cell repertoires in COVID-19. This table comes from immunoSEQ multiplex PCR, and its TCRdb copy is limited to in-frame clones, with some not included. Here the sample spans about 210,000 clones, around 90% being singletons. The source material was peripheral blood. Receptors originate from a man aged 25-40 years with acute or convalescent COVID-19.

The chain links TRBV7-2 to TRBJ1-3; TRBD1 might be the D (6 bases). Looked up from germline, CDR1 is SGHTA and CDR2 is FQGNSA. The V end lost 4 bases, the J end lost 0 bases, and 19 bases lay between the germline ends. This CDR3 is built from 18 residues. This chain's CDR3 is CASSSRRMRGSSGNTIYF. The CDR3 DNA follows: TGTGCCAGCAGCTCCAGAAGGATGAGGGGGAGCTCTGGAAACACCATATATTTT.

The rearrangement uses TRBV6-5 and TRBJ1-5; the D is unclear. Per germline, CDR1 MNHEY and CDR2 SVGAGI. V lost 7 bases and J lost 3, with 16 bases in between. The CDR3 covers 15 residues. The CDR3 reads CASKIEVNINQPQHF. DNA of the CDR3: TGTGCCAGCAAAATCGAGGTTAACATCAATCAGCCCCAGCATTTT.

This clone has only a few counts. CDR3 nucleotides: TGTGCAAGTCGCCCCCTAAGCGGAGGTAGCAATCAGCCCCAGCATTTT. Residues: CASRPLSGGSNQPQHF. V usage is TRBV12-2 and J usage is TRBJ1-5. TRBV12-2 is given as a pseudogene. The CDR3 length is 16 residues.